The 2 T cell receptor beta chains below were found in one sample sequenced in a study of T cells in Graves' hyperthyroidism and ophthalmopathy. From RNA transcripts, TCR beta CDR3 regions were amplified. The HTBI primer set served for first-round RT-PCR of the TCR CDR3. TCRdb redid the calling of the multiplex PCR reads with MiXCR, one entry per CDR3 protein. The sample records 400,000 to 600,000 distinct CDR3 sequences, about 20% being singletons. Sequenced input: blood. The origin of the receptors is a man younger than 30 with Graves' hyperthyroidism.

A remark on this clonotype: One end of the junction is discordant with germline, which a read error may explain. The gene calls are TRBV29-1 and TRBJ1-2, with D possibly matching TRBD1 (6 bases). CDR3 length: 11 residues. In germline, CDR1 is SQVTM, CDR2 ANQGSEA. The CDR3 DNA reads TGCAGCGTGGAAGGGGGTATGGGCTACACCTTC. Its translation: CSVEGGMGYTF. The whole variable domain, filled in from reference TRBV29-1 and TRBJ1-2, reads SAVISQKPSRDICQRGTSLTIQCQVDSQVTMMFWYRQQPGQSLTLIATANQGSEATYESGFVIDKFPISRPNLTFSTLTVSNMSPEDSSIYLCSVEGGMGYTFGSGTRLTVV.

The rearrangement links TRBV6-2 or TRBV6-3 to TRBJ1-2, with 7 positions matching TRBD1. Trimming at V came to 2 bases and at J to 4 bases, leaving 7 bases not matched to a gene. The CDR3 spans 15 residues. From germline, CDR1 is MNHEY and CDR2 SVGEGT. The CDR3 nucleotides read TGTGCCAGCAGTTACAAGGGACAGACTCTCTATGGCTACACCTTC. Its protein is CASSYKGQTLYGYTF.